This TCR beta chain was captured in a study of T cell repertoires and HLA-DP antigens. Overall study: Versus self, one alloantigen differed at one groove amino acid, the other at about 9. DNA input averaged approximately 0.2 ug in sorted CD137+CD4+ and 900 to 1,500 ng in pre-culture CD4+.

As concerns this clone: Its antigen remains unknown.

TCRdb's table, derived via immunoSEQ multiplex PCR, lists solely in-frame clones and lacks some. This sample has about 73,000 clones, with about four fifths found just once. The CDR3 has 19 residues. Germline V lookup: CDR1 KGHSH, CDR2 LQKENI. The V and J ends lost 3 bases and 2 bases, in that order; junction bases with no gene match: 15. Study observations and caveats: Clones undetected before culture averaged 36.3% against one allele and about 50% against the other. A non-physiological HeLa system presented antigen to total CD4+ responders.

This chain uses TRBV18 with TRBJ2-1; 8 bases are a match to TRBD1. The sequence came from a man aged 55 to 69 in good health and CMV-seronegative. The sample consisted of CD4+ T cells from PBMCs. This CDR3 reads CASSPPNHRGSSTYNEQFF. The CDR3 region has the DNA TGTGCCAGCTCACCCCCAAACCACAGGGGGTCTTCTACCTACAATGAGCAGTTCTTC.